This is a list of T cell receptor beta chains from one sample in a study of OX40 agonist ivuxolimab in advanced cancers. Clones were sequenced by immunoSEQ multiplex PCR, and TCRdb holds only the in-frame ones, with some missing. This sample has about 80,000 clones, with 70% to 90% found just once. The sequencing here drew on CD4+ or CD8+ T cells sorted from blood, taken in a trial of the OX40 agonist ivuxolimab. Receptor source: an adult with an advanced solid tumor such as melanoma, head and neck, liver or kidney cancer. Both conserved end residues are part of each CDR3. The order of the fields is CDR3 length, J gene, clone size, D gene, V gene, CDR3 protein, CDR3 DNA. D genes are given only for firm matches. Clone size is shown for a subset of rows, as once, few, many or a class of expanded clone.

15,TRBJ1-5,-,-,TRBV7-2,CASSLVAQGNQPQHF,TGTGCCAGCAGCTTAGTAGCGCAGGGCAATCAGCCCCAGCATTTT
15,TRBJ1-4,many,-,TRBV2,CASNYRQAGGEKLFF,TGTGCCAGCAATTACCGACAGGCCGGGGGTGAAAAACTGTTTTTT
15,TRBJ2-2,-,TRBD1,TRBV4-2,CASSQSTGKTGELFF,TGTGCCAGCAGCCAATCGACAGGGAAGACCGGGGAGCTGTTTTTT
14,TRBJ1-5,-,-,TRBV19,CASSHRVWNQPQHF,TGTGCCAGTAGTCACAGGGTGTGGAATCAGCCCCAGCATTTT
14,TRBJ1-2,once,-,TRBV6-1,CASSELEADYGYTF,TGTGCCAGCAGTGAATTAGAAGCAGACTATGGCTACACCTTC
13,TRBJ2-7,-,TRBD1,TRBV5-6,CASSRTGVGEQYF,TGTGCCAGCAGCAGAACAGGGGTTGGCGAGCAGTACTTC
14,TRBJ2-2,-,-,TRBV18,CASSPRANTGELFF,TGTGCCAGCTCGCCCCGAGCTAACACCGGGGAGCTGTTTTTT
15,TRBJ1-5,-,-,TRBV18,CASSLAPEGNQPQHF,TGTGCCAGCTCACTCGCACCCGAGGGAAATCAGCCCCAGCATTTT
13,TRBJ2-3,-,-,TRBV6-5,CASRLGIADTQYF,TGTGCCAGCAGGTTAGGGATTGCGGATACGCAGTATTTT
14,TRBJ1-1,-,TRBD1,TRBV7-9,CASSRQGENTEAFF,TGTGCCAGCAGCCGACAGGGCGAGAACACTGAAGCTTTCTTT
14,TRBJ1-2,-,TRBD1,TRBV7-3,CASSPRGAVSGYTF,TGTGCCAGCAGCCCCAGGGGGGCGGTGAGTGGCTACACCTTC
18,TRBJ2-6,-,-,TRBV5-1,CASSLALQGGAGANVLTF,TGCGCCAGCAGCTTGGCCCTTCAGGGTGGAGCTGGGGCCAACGTCCTGACTTTC
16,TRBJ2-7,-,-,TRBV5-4,CASSLGSRGSDYEQYF,TGTGCCAGCAGCTTGGGGAGTCGGGGGTCGGACTACGAGCAGTACTTC
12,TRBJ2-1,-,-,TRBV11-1,CASTSPYHEQFF,TGTGCCAGCACCTCCCCTTATCATGAGCAGTTCTTC
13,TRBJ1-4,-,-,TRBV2,CASSGGINEKLFF,TGTGCCAGCAGTGGAGGCATTAATGAAAAACTGTTTTTT
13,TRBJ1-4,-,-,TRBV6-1,CASSEGRKEKLFF,TGTGCCAGCAGTGAAGGGAGGAAGGAAAAACTGTTTTTT
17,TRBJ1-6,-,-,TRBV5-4,CASSREGDPRGGSPLHF,TGTGCCAGCAGTCGCGAGGGGGACCCAAGGGGCGGTTCACCCCTCCACTTT
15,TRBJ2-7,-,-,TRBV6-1,CASSEETTAAYEQYF,TGTGCCAGCAGTGAAGAAACCACAGCTGCCTACGAGCAGTACTTC
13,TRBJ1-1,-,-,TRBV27,CASRQGPSLPAFF,TGTGCCAGCAGGCAGGGACCGTCGCTTCCAGCTTTCTTT
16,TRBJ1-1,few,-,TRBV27,CASSLSPREKMAGAFF,TGTGCCAGCAGTTTATCGCCACGGGAGAAGATGGCTGGAGCTTTCTTT
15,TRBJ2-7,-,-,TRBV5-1,CASSLGGGRAREQYF,TGCGCCAGCAGCTTGGGTGGGGGAAGGGCTCGCGAGCAGTACTTC
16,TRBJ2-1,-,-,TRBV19,CASRRGGGALSNEQFF,TGTGCCAGTAGACGCGGTGGGGGGGCGCTTAGCAATGAGCAGTTCTTC
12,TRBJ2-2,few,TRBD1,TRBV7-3,CASKSGGEELFF,TGTGCCAGCAAGTCAGGGGGCGAAGAGCTGTTTTTT
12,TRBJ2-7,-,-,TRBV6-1,CASSGQGIEQYF,TGTGCCAGCAGTGGTCAGGGGATCGAGCAGTACTTC
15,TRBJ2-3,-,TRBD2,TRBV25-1,CASSVGGGNLDTQYF,TGTGCCAGCAGTGTGGGCGGGGGGAATTTAGATACGCAGTATTTT
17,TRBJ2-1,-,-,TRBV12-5,CASGKLEDGFRWNEQFF,TGTGCTAGTGGCAAACTAGAGGACGGGTTCCGCTGGAATGAGCAGTTCTTC
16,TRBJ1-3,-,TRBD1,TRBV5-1,CASSLVGQGTGNTIYF,TGCGCCAGCAGCTTGGTGGGACAGGGGACGGGAAACACCATATATTTT
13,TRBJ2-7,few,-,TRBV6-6,CASTLGSGVGQYF,TGTGCCAGCACCCTGGGCTCGGGCGTTGGGCAGTACTTC
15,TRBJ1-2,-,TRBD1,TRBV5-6,CASSFAGQSLYGYTF,TGTGCCAGCAGCTTCGCGGGACAGAGCCTCTATGGCTACACCTTC
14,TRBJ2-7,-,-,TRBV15,CATSRDRAQYEQYF,TGTGCCACCAGCAGAGATCGGGCCCAATACGAGCAGTACTTC
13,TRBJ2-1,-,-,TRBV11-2,CASSVVAYNEQFF,TGTGCCAGCTCAGTGGTCGCCTACAATGAGCAGTTCTTC
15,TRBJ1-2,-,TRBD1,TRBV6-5,CASSYVDRATDGYTF,TGTGCCAGCAGTTACGTGGACAGGGCTACGGATGGCTACACCTTC
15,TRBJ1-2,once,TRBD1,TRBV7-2,CASSLYTGGAGGYTF,TGTGCCAGCAGCCTATACACAGGGGGCGCGGGGGGCTACACCTTC
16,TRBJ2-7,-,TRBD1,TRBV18,CASSRYPGQKGLEQYF,TGTGCCAGCTCGCGCTACCCGGGACAGAAGGGTTTAGAGCAGTACTTC
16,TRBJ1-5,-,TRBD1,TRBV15,CATSRDRQGLNQPQHF,TGTGCCACCAGCAGAGATCGACAGGGCCTCAATCAGCCCCAGCATTTT
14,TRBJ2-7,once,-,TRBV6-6,CASRPGERGYEQYF,TGTGCCAGCAGACCAGGGGAGAGGGGATACGAGCAGTACTTC
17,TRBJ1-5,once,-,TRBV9,CASSVGDRLHSNQPQHF,TGTGCCAGCAGCGTAGGTGACAGACTTCATAGCAATCAGCCCCAGCATTTT
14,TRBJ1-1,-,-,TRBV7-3,CASSLNAGGTEAFF,TGTGCCAGCAGCTTAAACGCGGGGGGCACTGAAGCTTTCTTT
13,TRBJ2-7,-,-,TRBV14,CASSPQITYEQYF,TGTGCCAGCAGCCCCCAGATTACCTACGAGCAGTACTTC
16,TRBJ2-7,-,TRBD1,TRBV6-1,CASSGSPGQGLYEQYF,TGTGCCAGCAGTGGATCCCCGGGACAGGGCCTATACGAGCAGTACTTC
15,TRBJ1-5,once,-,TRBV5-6,CASSSGPFRSQPQHF,TGTGCCAGCAGCTCGGGCCCCTTCAGGAGTCAGCCCCAGCATTTT
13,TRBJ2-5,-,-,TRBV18,CASSPSPQETQYF,TGTGCCAGCTCACCTTCACCGCAAGAGACCCAGTACTTC
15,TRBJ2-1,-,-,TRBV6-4,CASSDRGSLNNEQFF,TGTGCCAGCAGTGACCGGGGGTCTCTTAACAATGAGCAGTTCTTC
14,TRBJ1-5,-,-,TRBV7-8,CASRTGAENQPQHF,TGTGCCAGCAGGACCGGAGCAGAAAATCAGCCCCAGCATTTT
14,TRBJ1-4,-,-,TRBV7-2,CASTLRGTNEKLFF,TGTGCCAGCACACTAAGGGGAACTAATGAAAAACTGTTTTTT
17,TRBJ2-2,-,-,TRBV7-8,CASSLAGGGSTTGELFF,TGTGCCAGCAGCTTAGCAGGGGGAGGTTCGACCACCGGGGAGCTGTTTTTT
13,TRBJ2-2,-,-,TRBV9,CASSVGEGWELFF,TGTGCCAGCAGCGTAGGTGAAGGGTGGGAGCTGTTTTTT
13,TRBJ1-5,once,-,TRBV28,CASHVDFNQPQHF,TGTGCCAGTCACGTAGATTTCAATCAGCCCCAGCATTTT
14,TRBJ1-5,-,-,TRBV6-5,CASSRDGSNQPQHF,TGTGCCAGCAGTAGGGACGGTAGCAATCAGCCCCAGCATTTT
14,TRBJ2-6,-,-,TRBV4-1,CASREEHGANVLTF,TGCGCCAGCAGAGAAGAGCATGGGGCCAACGTCCTGACTTTC
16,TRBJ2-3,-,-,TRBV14,CASSQDRVASTDTQYF,TGTGCCAGCAGCCAAGACCGAGTAGCCAGCACAGATACGCAGTATTTT
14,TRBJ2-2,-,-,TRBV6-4,CASSDSSGAGELFF,TGTGCCAGCAGTGACTCCTCAGGTGCCGGGGAGCTGTTTTTT